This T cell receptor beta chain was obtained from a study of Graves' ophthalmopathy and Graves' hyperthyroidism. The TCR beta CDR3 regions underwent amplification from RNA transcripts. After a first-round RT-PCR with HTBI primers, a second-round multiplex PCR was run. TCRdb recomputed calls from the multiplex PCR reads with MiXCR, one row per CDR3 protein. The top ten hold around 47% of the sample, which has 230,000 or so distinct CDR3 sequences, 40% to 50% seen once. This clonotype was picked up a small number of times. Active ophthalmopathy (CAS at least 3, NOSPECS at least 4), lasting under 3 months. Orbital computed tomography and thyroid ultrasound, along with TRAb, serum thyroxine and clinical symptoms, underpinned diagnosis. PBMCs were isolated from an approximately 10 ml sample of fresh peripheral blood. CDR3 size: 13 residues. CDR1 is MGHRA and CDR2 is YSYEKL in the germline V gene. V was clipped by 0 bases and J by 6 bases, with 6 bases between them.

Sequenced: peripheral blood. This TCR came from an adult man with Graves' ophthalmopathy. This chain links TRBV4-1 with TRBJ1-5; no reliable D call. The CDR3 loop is CASSQDQSQPQHF. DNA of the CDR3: TGCGCCAGCAGCCAAGATCAAAGTCAGCCCCAGCATTTT.